This is a list of T cell receptor beta chains from one sample in a study of shared T cell receptors in the human thymus. Assay used: immunoSEQ multiplex PCR; TCRdb lists only in-frame clones, some missing. In the table there are roughly 500,000 clones, around three quarters of which are singletons. The same specimen was also included in a second study, on human thymus T cells.

Material for sequencing was thymocytes. These receptors all stem from a boy in the first two years of life with a congenital heart defect. Each CDR3 is given with its conserved first and last residue. The order of the fields is D gene, clone size, J gene, V gene, CDR3 protein, CDR3 DNA. D genes are given only for firm matches. Clone size appears in some rows only: once, few, many, or a class for an expanded clone.

d_gene: -; abundance: -; j_gene: TRBJ1-4; v_gene: TRBV27; CDR3aa: CASSDRGREKLFF; CDR3nt: TGTGCCAGCAGTGATCGGGGAAGGGAAAAACTGTTTTTT
d_gene: -; abundance: -; j_gene: TRBJ1-2; v_gene: TRBV12-5; CDR3aa: CASGLASGDKSPLYGYTF; CDR3nt: TGTGCTAGTGGTTTGGCCAGTGGGGACAAATCGCCCCTATATGGCTACACCTTC
d_gene: TRBD1; abundance: -; j_gene: TRBJ2-4; v_gene: TRBV2; CDR3aa: CASSDSDRGCEAIQYF; CDR3nt: TGTGCCAGCAGTGACTCGGACAGGGGGTGTGAGGCCATTCAGTACTTC
d_gene: -; abundance: -; j_gene: TRBJ1-2; v_gene: TRBV27; CDR3aa: CASSHSFPLFYGYTF; CDR3nt: TGTGCCAGCAGCCACAGTTTCCCGCTCTTCTATGGCTACACCTTC
d_gene: TRBD1; abundance: -; j_gene: TRBJ2-7; v_gene: TRBV27; CDR3aa: CASSLRQGDGQYF; CDR3nt: TGTGCCAGCAGTTTACGACAGGGTGACGGTCAGTACTTC
d_gene: TRBD2; abundance: once; j_gene: TRBJ2-5; v_gene: TRBV14; CDR3aa: CASSQDTREGEETQYF; CDR3nt: TGTGCCAGCAGCCAAGATACGCGGGAGGGCGAGGAGACCCAGTACTTC
d_gene: TRBD2; abundance: once; j_gene: TRBJ2-7; v_gene: TRBV28; CDR3aa: CASSLGTSGRFYEQYF; CDR3nt: TGTGCCAGCAGTTTAGGAACTAGCGGGAGGTTCTACGAGCAGTACTTC
d_gene: TRBD2; abundance: -; j_gene: TRBJ2-1; v_gene: TRBV4-2; CDR3aa: CASSPSLSRTSGRVEQFF; CDR3nt: TGTGCCAGCAGCCCCTCCCTATCACGGACTAGCGGGAGGGTGGAGCAGTTCTTC
d_gene: -; abundance: -; j_gene: TRBJ1-1; v_gene: TRBV5-4; CDR3aa: CASSLVPSIGVPNTEAFF; CDR3nt: TGTGCCAGCAGCTTGGTTCCTAGTATCGGGGTACCGAACACTGAAGCTTTCTTT
d_gene: TRBD1; abundance: -; j_gene: TRBJ1-3; v_gene: TRBV6-5; CDR3aa: CASRSDRGNTIYF; CDR3nt: TGTGCCAGCAGATCGGACAGGGGAAACACCATATATTTT
d_gene: TRBD2; abundance: -; j_gene: TRBJ2-3; v_gene: TRBV14; CDR3aa: CASSQDRGSGSSADTQYF; CDR3nt: TGTGCCAGCAGCCAAGATCGGGGTAGCGGGAGTTCGGCAGATACGCAGTATTTT
d_gene: TRBD2; abundance: -; j_gene: TRBJ2-3; v_gene: TRBV2; CDR3aa: CASREWTSSLKGDTDTQYF; CDR3nt: TGTGCCAGCAGAGAATGGACTAGCTCCCTGAAAGGGGACACAGATACGCAGTATTTT
d_gene: TRBD2; abundance: -; j_gene: TRBJ2-7; v_gene: TRBV5-4; CDR3aa: CASSSERGKDEQYF; CDR3nt: TGTGCCAGCAGCTCGGAGCGGGGGAAGGACGAGCAGTACTTC
d_gene: TRBD2; abundance: -; j_gene: TRBJ2-1; v_gene: TRBV18; CDR3aa: CASSPGGLAGIGEQFF; CDR3nt: TGTGCCAGCTCACCAGGGGGACTAGCGGGAATCGGTGAGCAGTTCTTC
d_gene: -; abundance: few; j_gene: TRBJ2-1; v_gene: TRBV2; CDR3aa: CARGPSKSYNEQFF; CDR3nt: TGTGCGCGCGGGCCTTCCAAATCCTACAATGAGCAGTTCTTC
d_gene: TRBD1; abundance: -; j_gene: TRBJ1-5; v_gene: TRBV7-3; CDR3aa: CASSPSDRGSNQPQHF; CDR3nt: TGTGCCAGCAGCCCCTCGGACAGGGGCAGCAATCAGCCCCAGCATTTT
d_gene: -; abundance: -; j_gene: TRBJ1-1; v_gene: TRBV12-5; CDR3aa: CASGPFGFVEGQNTEAFF; CDR3nt: TGTGCTAGTGGCCCCTTCGGGTTTGTGGAGGGGCAGAACACTGAAGCTTTCTTT
d_gene: TRBD1; abundance: -; j_gene: TRBJ2-7; v_gene: TRBV7-9; CDR3aa: CASSLVGTGYEQYF; CDR3nt: TGTGCCAGCAGCTTAGTTGGGACAGGTTACGAGCAGTACTTC
d_gene: -; abundance: -; j_gene: TRBJ1-1; v_gene: TRBV6-5; CDR3aa: CASSPQQGNTEAFF; CDR3nt: TGTGCCAGCAGTCCCCAACAGGGGAACACTGAAGCTTTCTTT
d_gene: -; abundance: few; j_gene: TRBJ1-3; v_gene: TRBV19; CDR3aa: CASSGSGSGNTIYF; CDR3nt: TGTGCCAGTAGTGGTTCGGGCTCTGGAAACACCATATATTTT
d_gene: TRBD1; abundance: -; j_gene: TRBJ1-1; v_gene: TRBV30; CDR3aa: CAWSGQGAWVNTEAFF; CDR3nt: TGTGCCTGGAGTGGGCAGGGGGCATGGGTGAACACTGAAGCTTTCTTT
d_gene: TRBD1; abundance: -; j_gene: TRBJ2-1; v_gene: TRBV7-2; CDR3aa: CASSLPSSGTDYNEQFF; CDR3nt: TGTGCCAGCAGCTTACCCTCGTCCGGGACAGATTACAATGAGCAGTTCTTC
d_gene: TRBD2; abundance: once; j_gene: TRBJ2-1; v_gene: TRBV19; CDR3aa: CASRLAGVAYNEQFF; CDR3nt: TGTGCCAGTAGATTAGCGGGAGTGGCCTACAATGAGCAGTTCTTC
d_gene: -; abundance: -; j_gene: TRBJ2-3; v_gene: TRBV10-3; CDR3aa: CAISLSQGDTQYF; CDR3nt: TGTGCCATCAGCCTCTCGCAGGGAGATACGCAGTATTTT
d_gene: -; abundance: -; j_gene: TRBJ2-1; v_gene: TRBV7-7; CDR3aa: CASSPGGSDYNEQFF; CDR3nt: TGTGCTAGCAGCCCCGGAGGGAGCGACTACAATGAGCAGTTCTTC
d_gene: -; abundance: few; j_gene: TRBJ2-6; v_gene: TRBV28; CDR3aa: CASSSGRYGANVLTF; CDR3nt: TGTGCCAGCAGCTCAGGGAGGTACGGGGCCAACGTCCTGACTTTC
d_gene: -; abundance: -; j_gene: TRBJ2-6; v_gene: TRBV27; CDR3aa: CASRTGSGSGANVLTF; CDR3nt: TGTGCCAGCAGAACAGGGTCTGGCTCTGGGGCCAACGTCCTGACTTTC
d_gene: -; abundance: once; j_gene: TRBJ1-5; v_gene: TRBV11-2; CDR3aa: CASSLVSGNQPQHF; CDR3nt: TGTGCCAGCAGCTTAGTATCCGGGAATCAGCCCCAGCATTTT
d_gene: -; abundance: -; j_gene: TRBJ2-5; v_gene: TRBV6-5; CDR3aa: CASSRTSGQETQYF; CDR3nt: TGTGCCAGCAGTCGCACGTCGGGGCAAGAGACCCAGTACTTC
d_gene: TRBD1; abundance: once; j_gene: TRBJ2-3; v_gene: TRBV27; CDR3aa: CASSSQGAGTDTQYF; CDR3nt: TGTGCCAGCAGTTCTCAGGGGGCTGGCACAGATACGCAGTATTTT
d_gene: TRBD2; abundance: -; j_gene: TRBJ2-7; v_gene: TRBV13; CDR3aa: CASSLGLADQTYEQYF; CDR3nt: TGTGCCAGCAGCCTCGGACTAGCGGATCAAACCTACGAGCAGTACTTC
d_gene: -; abundance: few; j_gene: TRBJ2-7; v_gene: TRBV5-6; CDR3aa: CASSLRQGYEQYF; CDR3nt: TGTGCCAGCAGTCTGAGGCAGGGTTACGAGCAGTACTTC
d_gene: -; abundance: -; j_gene: TRBJ2-1; v_gene: TRBV7-7; CDR3aa: CASSLPGAGHNEQFF; CDR3nt: TGTGCCAGCAGCTTACCGGGAGCGGGTCACAATGAGCAGTTCTTC
d_gene: -; abundance: few; j_gene: TRBJ2-5; v_gene: TRBV30; CDR3aa: CAWSVPSRGKTQYF; CDR3nt: TGTGCCTGGAGTGTACCCTCCCGGGGGAAGACCCAGTACTTC
d_gene: TRBD1; abundance: -; j_gene: TRBJ1-2; v_gene: TRBV7-2; CDR3aa: CASSPGQGLGYTF; CDR3nt: TGTGCCAGCAGCCCGGGACAGGGGCTAGGCTACACCTTC
d_gene: -; abundance: few; j_gene: TRBJ2-4; v_gene: TRBV20-1; CDR3aa: CSANNQNIQYF; CDR3nt: TGCAGTGCTAACAACCAAAACATTCAGTACTTC
d_gene: TRBD2; abundance: -; j_gene: TRBJ2-3; v_gene: TRBV6-5; CDR3aa: CASSYSGTSGTDTQYF; CDR3nt: TGTGCCAGCAGTTACTCGGGGACTAGCGGCACAGATACGCAGTATTTT